The 14 T cell receptor beta chains below were found in one sample sequenced in a study of OX40 agonist ivuxolimab in advanced cancers. The library relied on the immunoSEQ multiplex PCR assay. In TCRdb, the immuneACCESS table is reduced to in-frame sequences with V and J assigned. These tables do not hold every clone; where another copy was compared, an unresolved V gene accounts for under half, and the others remain unexplained. Counted in this sample were 90,000 to 120,000 clones; 91% of them appeared once. In total, the top ten clones hold approximately 1.1% of the sample. Sequences were derived from CD4+ or CD8+ T cells sorted from blood, sampled in a trial of the OX40 agonist ivuxolimab. These TCRs come from an adult with an advanced solid tumor such as melanoma, head and neck, liver or kidney cancer.

The chain couples TRBV2 to TRBJ2-1; 10 bases fit TRBD2. This CDR3 region has 14 residues. The germline gives CDR1 SNHLY, CDR2 FYNNEI. Trimming removed 6 bases from V and 12 bases from J; junction bases left unmatched: 11. CDR3 sequence (DNA): TGTGCCAGCAGCCTATCTAGCGGGAGCTTGGTGCAGTTCTTC. Translating it yields CASSLSSGSLVQFF.

This chain uses TRBV5-4 with TRBJ2-1, with 12 bases identical to TRBD2. The CDR3 consists of 15 residues. Germline CDR1 and CDR2: SGHNT and YYREEE (reference sequence). V was pared by 4 bases and J by 5 bases, with 4 bases of the junction left unmatched. CDR3 region: CASSPLAGGNNEQFF. The CDR3 nucleotides read TGTGCCAGCAGCCCACTAGCGGGAGGCAACAATGAGCAGTTCTTC. Full variable domain (remainder filled in from reference TRBV5-4 and TRBJ2-1): ETGVTQSPTHLIKTRGQQVTLRCSSQSGHNTVSWYQQALGQGPQFIFQYYREEENGRGNFPPRFSGLQFPNYSSELNVNALELDDSALYLCASSPLAGGNNEQFFGPGTRLTVL.

This chain uses TRBV11-2 with TRBJ2-5; D is perhaps TRBD2 (5 bases). The closer fit of TRBJ2-7 to the DNA end suggests the J call may be wrong. The CDR3 length is 15 residues. Germline values: CDR1 SGHAT, CDR2 FQNNGV. For the CDR3, the DNA is TGTGCCAGCAGCTTAGGAGCGGACCTGACCTACGAGCAGTACTTC. It translates to CASSLGADLTYEQYF.

The table lists this clone with a count of one. The chain is built from TRBV15 and TRBJ2-3; TRBD2 matches at 10 bases. The germline gives CDR1 LNHNV, CDR2 YYDKDF (reference sequence). J gave up 0 bases and V 0 bases, and 15 bases lay outside the gene matches. CDR3 length: 21 amino acids. CDR3 residues: CATSRDASTGLARVSTDTQYF. The CDR3 nucleotides read TGTGCCACCAGCAGAGATGCGTCTACGGGACTAGCGAGAGTTAGCACAGATACGCAGTATTTT.

CDR3 DNA sequence: TGTGCCAGCAGCCAGCAAAGGACCAAAGAGACCCAGTACTTC. Its protein is CASSQQRTKETQYF. The chain combines TRBV14 with TRBJ2-5; D is ambiguous. V lost 3 bases to trimming and J lost 3 bases, with 11 bases between them. Germline-derived CDR1 and CDR2 are SGHDN and FVKESK. The CDR3 totals 14 residues. The full variable domain, with the rest looked up from reference TRBV14 and TRBJ2-5, is EAGVTQFPSHSVIEKGQTVTLRCDPISGHDNLYWYRRVMGKEIKFLLHFVKESKQDESGMPNNRFLAERTGGTYSTLKVQPAELEDSGVYFCASSQQRTKETQYFGPGTRLLVL.

This clone was recorded a few times. One end of the junction fails to match germline, which may point to a read error. The chain combines TRBV7-9 with TRBJ2-5; D may be TRBD2 (5 bases). Germline assignment: CDR1 SEHNR and CDR2 FQNEAQ (reference sequence). This CDR3 has 10 amino acids. The CDR3 sequence: CASSFEGPDF. CDR3 sequence (DNA): TGTGCCAGCAGCTTTGAGGGTCCGGACTTC.

The chain joins TRBV28 to TRBJ1-5; perhaps TRBD1 as D (6 bases). V was trimmed by 11 bases and J by 1 base, leaving 15 bases between them. Germline loops: CDR1 MDHEN, CDR2 SYDVKM. This CDR3 has 14 amino acids. CDR3 coding DNA: TGTGCCTGTGCGCGGACAGCGAGCAATCAGCCCCAGCATTTT. Amino acids: CACARTASNQPQHF.

The chain is built from TRBV5-1 and TRBJ2-5; D gene ambiguous. The CDR3 has 15 residues. Germline assignment: CDR1 SGHRS and CDR2 YFSETQ. V was clipped by 0 bases and J by 2 bases, with 11 bases between them. The CDR3 DNA reads as TGCGCCAGCAGCTTGGTACAGTTGGGGCAAGAGACCCAGTACTTC. Translating gives CASSLVQLGQETQYF.

The chain recombines TRBV28 with TRBJ1-2; D possibly corresponds to TRBD1 (5 bases). Germline lookup yields CDR1 MDHEN and CDR2 SYDVKM. Deletions cut 1 base from V and 0 bases from J, with 18 bases between. This CDR3 has 18 amino acids. CDR3 sequence (DNA): TGTGCCAGCAGTTTATCAGGTCGGTGGGGCAGTGCTAACTATGGCTACACCTTC. Residues: CASSLSGRWGSANYGYTF.

The chain couples TRBV5-1 to TRBJ1-1; 8 bases are shared with TRBD1. Unmatched junction bases numbered 3, after V lost 0 bases and J lost 2 bases. The length of the CDR3 is 15 residues. CDR1 and CDR2 (germline): SGHRS, YFSETQ. The CDR3 sequence: CASSLAGTGNTEAFF. DNA for the CDR3: TGCGCCAGCAGCTTGGCCGGGACAGGTAACACTGAAGCTTTCTTT.

The chain combines TRBV27 with TRBJ2-7, with a tentative D call TRBD1 (6 bases). Germline lookup yields CDR1 MNHEY and CDR2 SMNVEV (reference sequence). The CDR3 sequence is 15 residues long. The germline V and J ends were trimmed by 0 bases and 2 bases, with 11 bases remaining between them. The CDR3 loop reads CASSLSAGVAYEQYF. Written as DNA, the CDR3 is TGTGCCAGCAGTTTATCAGCAGGGGTCGCCTACGAGCAGTACTTC.

The sample holds a few counts of this clone. The genes are TRBV5-1 and TRBJ1-2, with a tentative D call TRBD1 (5 bases). Germline loops: CDR1 SGHRS, CDR2 YFSETQ. The CDR3 loop spans 13 amino acids. Trimming removed 0 bases from V and 7 bases from J, with 10 bases in between. The CDR3: CASSLAGGGGYTF. The CDR3 nucleotides read TGCGCCAGCAGCTTGGCCGGGGGAGGTGGCTACACCTTC.

The chain uses TRBV28 and TRBJ2-2, with 8 bases fitting TRBD1. Unmatched junction bases numbered 4, after V lost 6 bases and J lost 1 base. The CDR3 is 15 amino acids. Per germline, CDR1 MDHEN and CDR2 SYDVKM. The CDR3 DNA follows: TGTGCCAGCAGATTAGGGACAGGGAACACCGGGGAGCTGTTTTTT. Protein: CASRLGTGNTGELFF.

This clone has just one count. The V and J genes are TRBV10-1 and TRBJ2-7; 8 bases fit TRBD1. V shed 3 bases and J 2 bases; nucleotides not matched to a gene: 3. CDR3 length: 14 amino acids. Germline CDR1 is WNHNN and CDR2 is SYGVQD (reference sequence). CDR3 coding DNA: TGCGCCAGCAGTGACAGGACAGGGCCCTACGAGCAGTACTTC. This codes for CASSDRTGPYEQYF.